The TCR beta chain under discussion was sequenced for a study of blood T cell repertoires in COVID-19. Methods used by the authors: Reference gene primers were amplified, and this amplification served to estimate nucleated cell counts. The method was immunoSEQ multiplex PCR; TCRdb's version includes in-frame clones alone and lacks a portion of them. V, J and clone size reflect that table, while D and trimming were determined from the DNA. The profile shows approximately 240,000 clones, around 90% of them singletons. This CDR3 is built from 16 residues. Germline assignment: CDR1 KGHSH and CDR2 LQKENI. J was trimmed by 0 bases and V by 3 bases; bases with no gene match: 7.

Material: PBMCs or T cells enriched from blood (not recorded which). The rearrangement joins TRBV18 to TRBJ1-1, with TRBD1 matching over 7 bases. The sequence derives from a young woman with acute COVID-19. This CDR3 is CASSPQQGLVNTEAFF. CDR3 nucleotide sequence: TGTGCCAGCTCACCGCAACAGGGGTTGGTGAACACTGAAGCTTTCTTT. Full variable domain (missing parts from reference TRBV18 and TRBJ1-1): NAGVMQNPRHLVRRRGQEARLRCSPMKGHSHVYWYRQLPEEGLKFMVYLQKENIIDESGMPKERFSAEFPKEGPSILRIQQVVRGDSAAYFCASSPQQGLVNTEAFFGQGTRLTVV.